This TCR beta chain was profiled in a study of OX40 agonist ivuxolimab in advanced cancers. Study-level findings and limits: It was also the case that some nonresponders had low normalized T-cell clonal expansion.

Assay: immunoSEQ multiplex PCR; the TCRdb copy retains only in-frame clones and omits some. The sample lists nearly 95,000 clones, 85% to 95% occurring once. Remarks on this clone: Its antigen is unknown.

Germline CDR1 and CDR2: LGHNA and YSLEER. The length of the CDR3 is 15 residues. The V end lost 0 bases, the J end lost 5 bases, and 13 bases lay between the germline ends. The sample here was CD4+ or CD8+ T cells sorted from blood, taken in a trial of the OX40 agonist ivuxolimab. This rearrangement joins TRBV4-3 to TRBJ1-2; D call uncertain. This TCR was sampled from an adult with an advanced solid tumor such as melanoma, head and neck, liver or kidney cancer. The CDR3 coding sequence is TGCGCCAGCAGCCAAGATCGTGCAGGAAGATATGGCTACACCTTC. It encodes CASSQDRAGRYGYTF.